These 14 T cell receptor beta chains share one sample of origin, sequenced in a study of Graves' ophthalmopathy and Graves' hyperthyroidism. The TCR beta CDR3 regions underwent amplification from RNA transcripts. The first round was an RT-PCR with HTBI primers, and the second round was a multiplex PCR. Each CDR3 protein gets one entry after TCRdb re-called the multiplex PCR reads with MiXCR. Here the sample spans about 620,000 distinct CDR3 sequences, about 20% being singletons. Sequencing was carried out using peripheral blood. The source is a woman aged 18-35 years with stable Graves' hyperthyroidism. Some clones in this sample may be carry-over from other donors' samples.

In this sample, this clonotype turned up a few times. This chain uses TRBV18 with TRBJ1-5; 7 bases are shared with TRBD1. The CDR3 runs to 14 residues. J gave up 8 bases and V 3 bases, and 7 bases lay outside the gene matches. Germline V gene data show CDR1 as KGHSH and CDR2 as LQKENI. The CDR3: CASSPGTAIEPQHF. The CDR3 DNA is TGTGCCAGCTCACCCGGGACAGCCATTGAGCCCCAGCATTTT.

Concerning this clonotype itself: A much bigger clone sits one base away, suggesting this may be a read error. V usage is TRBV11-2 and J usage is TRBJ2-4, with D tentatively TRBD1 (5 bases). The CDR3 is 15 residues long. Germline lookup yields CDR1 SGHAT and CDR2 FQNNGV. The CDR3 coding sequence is TGTGCCAGCAGCTTAGATTGGACATCCAAAAACGTTCAGTACTTC. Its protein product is CASSLDWTSKNVQYF. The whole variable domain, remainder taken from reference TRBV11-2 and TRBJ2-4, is EAGVAQSPRYKIIEKRQSVAFWCNPISGHATLYWYQQILGQGPKLLIQFQNNGVVDDSQLPKDRFSAERLKGVDSTLKIQPAKLEDSAVYLCASSLDWTSKNVQYFGAGTRLSVL.

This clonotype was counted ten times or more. The CDR3 spells CASSFKPGETQYF. The CDR3, as DNA: TGTGCCAGCAGTTTCAAGCCGGGGGAGACCCAGTACTTC. This sequence joins TRBV27 and TRBJ2-5, with D perhaps TRBD2 (5 bases). Trimming removed 3 bases from V and 5 bases from J, with 10 bases in between. Germline V lookup: CDR1 MNHEY, CDR2 SMNVEV (reference sequence). This CDR3 is built from 13 residues.

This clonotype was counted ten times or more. The CDR3 loop reads CASSKGLAGDKETQYF. In DNA form, the CDR3 reads TGCGCCAGCAGTAAGGGACTAGCGGGGGATAAAGAGACCCAGTACTTC. The chain has TRBV5-1 and TRBJ2-5, with 14 bases fitting TRBD2. The CDR3 is 16 residues long. The germline V gene encodes CDR1 SGHRS and CDR2 YFSETQ. J lost 3 bases, V lost 5 bases, and 6 bases had no gene match.

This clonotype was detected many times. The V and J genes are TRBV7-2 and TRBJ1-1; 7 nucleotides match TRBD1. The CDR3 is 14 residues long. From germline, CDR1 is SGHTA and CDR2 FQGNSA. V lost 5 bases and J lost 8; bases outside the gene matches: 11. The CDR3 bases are TGTGCCAGCAGCCTTAGGGACAGCTCACGCGAAGCTTTCTTT. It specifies CASSLRDSSREAFF.

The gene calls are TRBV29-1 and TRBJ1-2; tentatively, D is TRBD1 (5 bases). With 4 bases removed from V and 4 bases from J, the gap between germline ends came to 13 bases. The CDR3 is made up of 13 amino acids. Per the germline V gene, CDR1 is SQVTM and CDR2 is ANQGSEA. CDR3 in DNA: TGCAGCGTTGGGTTTACCAGGGCCTATGGCTACACCTTC. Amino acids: CSVGFTRAYGYTF. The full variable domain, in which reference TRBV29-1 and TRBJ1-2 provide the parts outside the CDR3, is SAVISQKPSRDICQRGTSLTIQCQVDSQVTMMFWYRQQPGQSLTLIATANQGSEATYESGFVIDKFPISRPNLTFSTLTVSNMSPEDSSIYLCSVGFTRAYGYTFGSGTRLTVV.

This CDR3 reads CSASPRDGAYEQYF. The CDR3 bases are TGCAGTGCCTCCCCCCGGGACGGAGCCTACGAGCAGTACTTC. The V and J genes are TRBV20-1 and TRBJ2-7, with D perhaps being TRBD1 or TRBD2 (5 bases each). Germline V CDR1 and CDR2: DFQATT, SNEGSKA (reference sequence). Trimming stripped 6 bases from V and 2 bases from J, with 17 bases between. This CDR3 spans 14 amino acids.

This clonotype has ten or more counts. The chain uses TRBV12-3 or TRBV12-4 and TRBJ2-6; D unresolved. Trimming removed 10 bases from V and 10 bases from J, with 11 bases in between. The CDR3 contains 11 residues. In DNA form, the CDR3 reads TGTGCCACCTCTTCATGGAACGTCCTGACTTTC. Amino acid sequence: CATSSWNVLTF.

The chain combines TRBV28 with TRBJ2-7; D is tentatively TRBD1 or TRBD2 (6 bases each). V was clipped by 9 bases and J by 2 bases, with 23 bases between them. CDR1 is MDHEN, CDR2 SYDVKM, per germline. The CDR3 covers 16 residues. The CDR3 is CASGGSGTPTPYEQYF. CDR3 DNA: TGTGCCAGTGGGGGGTCCGGGACACCCACCCCCTACGAGCAGTACTTC.

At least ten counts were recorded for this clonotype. The CDR3 DNA reads as TGTGCCAGCAGCTTGTCGGACGGGGACTACGAGCAGTACTTC. Translating it yields CASSLSDGDYEQYF. V is TRBV11-3 and J is TRBJ2-7; D might be TRBD2 (5 bases). Germline CDR1 reads SGHNT; CDR2 reads YENEEA. The CDR3 has 14 residues. V gave up 3 bases and J gave up 3 bases, with 12 bases separating them.

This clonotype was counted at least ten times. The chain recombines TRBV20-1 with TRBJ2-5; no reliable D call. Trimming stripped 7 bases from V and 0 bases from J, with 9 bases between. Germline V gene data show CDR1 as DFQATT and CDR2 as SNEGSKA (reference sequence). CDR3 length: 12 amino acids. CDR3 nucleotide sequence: TGCAGTGTCCGGACGTACCAAGAGACCCAGTACTTC. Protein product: CSVRTYQETQYF.

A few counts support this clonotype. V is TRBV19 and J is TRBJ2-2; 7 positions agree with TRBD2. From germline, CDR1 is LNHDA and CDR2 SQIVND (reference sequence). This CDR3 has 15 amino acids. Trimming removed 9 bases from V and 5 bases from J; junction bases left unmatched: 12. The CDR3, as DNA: TGTGCCAGGCGTTGTGGCGGGAGCGGGACCGGGGAGCTGTTTTTT. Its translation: CARRCGGSGTGELFF.

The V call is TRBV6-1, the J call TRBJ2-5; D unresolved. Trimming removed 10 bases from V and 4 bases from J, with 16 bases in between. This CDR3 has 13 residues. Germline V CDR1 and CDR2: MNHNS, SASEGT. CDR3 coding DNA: TGTGCCATCCAGTCGCGAGGATCAGAGACCCAGTACTTC. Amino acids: CAIQSRGSETQYF.

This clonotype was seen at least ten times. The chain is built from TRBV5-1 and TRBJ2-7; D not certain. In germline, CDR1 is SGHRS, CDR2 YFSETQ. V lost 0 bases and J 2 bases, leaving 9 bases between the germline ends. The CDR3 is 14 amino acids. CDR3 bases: TGCGCCAGCAGCTTGGAGAGGCAGACCTACGAGCAGTACTTC. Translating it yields CASSLERQTYEQYF.